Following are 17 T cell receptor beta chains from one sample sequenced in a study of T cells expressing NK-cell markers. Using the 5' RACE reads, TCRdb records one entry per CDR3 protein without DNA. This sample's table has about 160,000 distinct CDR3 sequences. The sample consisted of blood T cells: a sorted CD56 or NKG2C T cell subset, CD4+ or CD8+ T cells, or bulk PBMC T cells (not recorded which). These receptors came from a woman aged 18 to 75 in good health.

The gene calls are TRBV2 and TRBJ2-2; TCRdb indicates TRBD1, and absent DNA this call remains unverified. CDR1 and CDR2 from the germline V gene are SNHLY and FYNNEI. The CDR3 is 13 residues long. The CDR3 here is CASKGGSGGELFF.

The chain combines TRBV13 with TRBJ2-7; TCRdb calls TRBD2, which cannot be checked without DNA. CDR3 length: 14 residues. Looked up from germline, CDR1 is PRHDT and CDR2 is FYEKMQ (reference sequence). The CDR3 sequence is CASSSSSGSSTQYF.

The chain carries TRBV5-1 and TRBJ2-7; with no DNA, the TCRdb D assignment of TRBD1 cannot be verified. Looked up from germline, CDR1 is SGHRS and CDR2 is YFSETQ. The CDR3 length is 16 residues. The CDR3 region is CASSRSLGQGAIEQYF.

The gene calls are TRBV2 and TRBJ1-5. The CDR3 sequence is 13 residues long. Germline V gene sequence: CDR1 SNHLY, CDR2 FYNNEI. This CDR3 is CASKDESNQPQHF.

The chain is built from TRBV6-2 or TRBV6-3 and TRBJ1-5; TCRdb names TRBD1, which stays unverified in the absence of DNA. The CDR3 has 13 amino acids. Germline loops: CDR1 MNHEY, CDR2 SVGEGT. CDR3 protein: CASDDRVGQPQHF.

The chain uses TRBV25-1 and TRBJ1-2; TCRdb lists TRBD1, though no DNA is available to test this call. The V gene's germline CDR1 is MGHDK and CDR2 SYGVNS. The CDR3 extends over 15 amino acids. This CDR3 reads CASSEEGGSFYGYTF.

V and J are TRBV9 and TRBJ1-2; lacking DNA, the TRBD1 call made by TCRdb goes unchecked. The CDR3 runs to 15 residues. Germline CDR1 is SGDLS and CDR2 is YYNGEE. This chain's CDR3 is CASGARTGGHYGYTF.

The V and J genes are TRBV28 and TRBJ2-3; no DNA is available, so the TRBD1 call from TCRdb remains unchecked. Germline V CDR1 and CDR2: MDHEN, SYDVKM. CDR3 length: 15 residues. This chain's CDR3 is CASSIGDASTDTQYF.

The CDR3 is CASSLVSPNEQFF. The rearrangement links TRBV7-3 to TRBJ2-1; checking the TCRdb D call of TRBD2 is not possible without DNA. CDR3 length: 13 residues. Germline V CDR1 and CDR2: SGHTA, FQGTGA.

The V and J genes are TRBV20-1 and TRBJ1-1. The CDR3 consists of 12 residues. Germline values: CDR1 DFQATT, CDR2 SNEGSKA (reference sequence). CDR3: CSASGIGAEAFF.

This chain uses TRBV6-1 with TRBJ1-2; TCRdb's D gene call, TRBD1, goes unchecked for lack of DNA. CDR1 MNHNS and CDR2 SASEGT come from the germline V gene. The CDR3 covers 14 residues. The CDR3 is CASSPDRANYGYTF.

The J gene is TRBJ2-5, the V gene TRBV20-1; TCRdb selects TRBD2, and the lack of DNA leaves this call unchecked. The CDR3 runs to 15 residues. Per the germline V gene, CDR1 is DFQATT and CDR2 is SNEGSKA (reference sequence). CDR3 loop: CSARDGGSGQETQYF.

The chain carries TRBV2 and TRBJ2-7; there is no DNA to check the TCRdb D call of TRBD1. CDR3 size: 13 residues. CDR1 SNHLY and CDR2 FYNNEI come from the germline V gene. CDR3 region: CASVTALSYEQYF.

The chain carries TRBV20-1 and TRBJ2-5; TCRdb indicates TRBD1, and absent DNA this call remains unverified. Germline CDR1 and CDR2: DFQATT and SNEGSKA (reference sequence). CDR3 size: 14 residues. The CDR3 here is CSASRGAYQETQYF.

CDR3 loop: CASSVSGPPGRSEQFF. V usage is TRBV9 and J usage is TRBJ2-1; TCRdb indicates TRBD1, and absent DNA this call remains unverified. The CDR3 length is 16 residues. Germline V gene sequence: CDR1 SGDLS, CDR2 YYNGEE.

This chain's CDR3 is CASSPQRGGSTGELFF. The rearrangement uses TRBV3-1 and TRBJ2-2; TCRdb calls TRBD1, which cannot be checked without DNA. The CDR3 runs to 16 residues. In germline, CDR1 is LGHDT, CDR2 YNNKEL (reference sequence).

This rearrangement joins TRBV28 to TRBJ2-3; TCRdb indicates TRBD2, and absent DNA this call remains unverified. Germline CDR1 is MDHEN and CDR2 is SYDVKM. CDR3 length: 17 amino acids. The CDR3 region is CASSFSGSAGSTDTQYF.